This T cell receptor beta chain was recorded in a study of blood T cell repertoires in COVID-19. Looking at the study overall: Acute and convalescent COVID-19 samples came from the United States, Italy and Spain. The analysed material was cDNA or gDNA that came from T cells, B-cell-depleted T cells, or PBMCs.

Trimming at V came to 1 base and at J to 5 bases, leaving 5 bases not matched to a gene. This CDR3 comprises 15 residues. Germline V gene lookup returns CDR1 SGHNT and CDR2 YENEEA. Authors' analysis steps: Reference gene primers were amplified, and this amplification served to estimate nucleated cell counts. The protocol was immunoSEQ multiplex PCR, while the TCRdb copy is restricted to in-frame clones and leaves out a portion. V, J and clone size reflect that table, while D and trimming were determined from the DNA. The data show 250,000 to 300,000 clones, with about 89% seen just once and about 1.6% held by the top ten.

The chain joins TRBV11-3 to TRBJ2-5, with 9 bases that match TRBD1. The sample comprised peripheral blood. The receptor's source is a woman in her 40s who had recovered from COVID-19. CDR3 bases: TGTGCCAGCAGCTTAGGGACAGGGGTATGGGAGACCCAGTACTTC. Protein: CASSLGTGVWETQYF.